These 22 T cell receptor beta chains share one sample of origin, sequenced in a study of human T cells and chemical hapten exposure. Time point described: patch test 2, 6 weeks after DPC sensitization. Specified treatment: therapeutic diphenylcyclopropenone sensitization with weekly scalp DPC. TCRdb used MiXCR to reprocess the RACE reads, holding one entry per CDR3 protein. This sample yields approximately 350,000 distinct CDR3 sequences, of which over 6% are seen a single time; less than 6.5% belongs to the top ten. The source was whole blood, collected in connection with sensitization to the hapten diphenylcyclopropenone (DPC). The receptors originated from a woman younger than 30 with alopecia areata. Some clones in this sample may be carry-over from other donors' samples.

Many counts were recorded for this clonotype. The chain carries TRBV7-9 and TRBJ1-3; possible D gene TRBD1, 5 bases. Trimming took off 8 bases at V and 3 bases at J, with 8 bases between the two ends. The CDR3 contains 12 residues. The germline CDR1 and CDR2 sequences are SEHNR and FQNEAQ (reference sequence). This chain's CDR3 is CASGGRGNTIYF. The CDR3, as DNA: TGTGCCAGCGGGGGACGTGGAAACACCATATATTTT.

The chain couples TRBV6-5 to TRBJ1-1; possibly TRBD1 for D (6 bases). Trimming pared 6 bases from V and 9 bases from J, leaving 23 bases between. The CDR3 consists of 15 residues. Germline V gene sequence: CDR1 MNHEY, CDR2 SVGAGI. CDR3 amino acids: CASSRSFAGTSKAFF. In DNA form, the CDR3 reads TGTGCCAGCAGCCGTTCTTTTGCCGGGACAAGCAAAGCTTTCTTT.

This clonotype appeared a few times. J is TRBJ1-5 and V is TRBV27; 10 bases fit TRBD1. The ends lost 6 bases at V and 7 bases at J; junction bases unmatched: 6. This CDR3 comprises 14 residues. Germline CDR1 is MNHEY and CDR2 is SMNVEV (reference sequence). Here the CDR3 DNA reads TGTGCCAGCAGCAGACAGGGGGCGGACCAGCCCCAGCATTTT. It translates to CASSRQGADQPQHF.

This clonotype has at least ten counts. The junction does not match germline at one end; this may be a read error. The rearrangement uses TRBV2 and TRBJ1-1; D remains unclear. Germline V lookup: CDR1 SNHLY, CDR2 FYNNEI. This CDR3 has 10 amino acids. The CDR3 reads CASSGRDGVF. DNA of the CDR3: TGTGCCAGCAGTGGCCGAGACGGCGTTTTC.

This clonotype has just a few counts. This chain connects TRBV18 to TRBJ1-2; 7 nucleotides line up with TRBD1. Germline CDR1 is KGHSH and CDR2 is LQKENI. Trimming cost V 3 bases and J 6 bases; bases outside gene matches: 4. The CDR3 loop spans 13 amino acids. The CDR3 reads CASSPEQGNGYTF. The CDR3 coding sequence is TGTGCCAGCTCACCCGAACAGGGGAATGGCTACACCTTC.

This clonotype was observed at least ten times. The chain uses TRBV7-9 and TRBJ2-7; 12 bases line up with TRBD2. The CDR3 contains 16 residues. After removal of 2 bases from V and 6 bases from J, the junction contained 8 bases not matched to a gene. Germline lookup yields CDR1 SEHNR and CDR2 FQNEAQ (reference sequence). The CDR3 region has the DNA TGTGCCAGCAGCTTAACGTCTAGCGGGGGGGCCTCCGAGCAGTACTTC. Protein sequence: CASSLTSSGGASEQYF.

This clonotype was seen repeatedly, ten times or more. The V gene is TRBV23-1, the J gene TRBJ2-7; 9 bases are a match to TRBD1. TRBV23-1 is designated an ORF whose function remains uncertain. V lost 3 bases to trimming and J lost 5 bases; unmatched junction nucleotides: 8. This CDR3 spans 15 amino acids. The CDR3 protein is CASSQRGTGTNEQYF. The CDR3 DNA reads TGCGCCAGCAGTCAGCGAGGGACAGGGACCAACGAGCAGTACTTC.

This clonotype was observed a handful of times. This chain links TRBV4-3 with TRBJ2-5; the match to TRBD2 covers 7 bases. The length of the CDR3 is 16 residues. CDR1 is LGHNA and CDR2 is YSLEER in the germline V gene. Losses at the gene ends were 1 base for V and 5 bases for J; bases not matched to a gene: 10. This CDR3 is CASSQVFAGEVETQYF. CDR3 in DNA: TGCGCCAGCAGCCAAGTTTTTGCGGGGGAGGTGGAGACCCAGTACTTC.

The sample holds a few counts of this clonotype. The chain recombines TRBV3-1 with TRBJ2-1; 10 nucleotides align to TRBD2. The CDR3 has 14 amino acids. Germline loops: CDR1 LGHDT, CDR2 YNNKEL (reference sequence). V was clipped by 6 bases and J by 12 bases; unmatched bases: 11. The CDR3 DNA reads as TGTGCCAGCAGTTATAGCGGGGGGCCCGAGGGGCAGTTCTTC. It yields the protein CASSYSGGPEGQFF.

The chain carries TRBV7-9 and TRBJ1-4, with D perhaps TRBD1 (5 bases). Trimming shortened V by 5 bases and J by 6 bases, and 16 bases separated the two germline ends. Germline V gene data show CDR1 as SEHNR and CDR2 as FQNEAQ (reference sequence). The CDR3 is 15 amino acids. The CDR3: CASSVPGLFDEKLFF. The DNA for the CDR3 is TGTGCCAGCAGCGTTCCAGGGCTATTTGATGAAAAACTGTTTTTT. The entire variable domain, with the rest obtained from reference TRBV7-9 and TRBJ1-4, is as follows: DTGVSQNPRHKITKRGQNVTFRCDPISEHNRLYWYRQTLGQGPEFLTYFQNEAQLEKSRLLSDRFSAERPKGSFSTLEIQRTEQGDSAMYLCASSVPGLFDEKLFFGSGTQLSVL.

Ten or more counts support this clonotype. The chain employs TRBV7-9 and TRBJ1-4; D unresolved. Trimming removed 3 bases at V and 4 bases at J, with 9 bases between. There are 14 residues in the CDR3. The germline gives CDR1 SEHNR, CDR2 FQNEAQ (reference sequence). The CDR3 sequence: CASSLGRNNEKLFF. Written as DNA, the CDR3 is TGTGCCAGCAGCTTGGGGAGAAATAATGAAAAACTGTTTTTT. The full variable domain, in which reference TRBV7-9 and TRBJ1-4 provide the parts outside the CDR3, is DTGVSQNPRHKITKRGQNVTFRCDPISEHNRLYWYRQTLGQGPEFLTYFQNEAQLEKSRLLSDRFSAERPKGSFSTLEIQRTEQGDSAMYLCASSLGRNNEKLFFGSGTQLSVL.

V is TRBV6-2 or TRBV6-3 and J is TRBJ2-2; TRBD1 or TRBD2 may be the D gene (6 bases each). The CDR3 runs to 14 residues. The germline gives CDR1 MNHEY, CDR2 SVGEGT. Trimming cost V 8 bases and J 3 bases, with 13 bases left between them. The DNA of the CDR3 is TGTGCCAGCTTTGACGGGGGCTACACCGGGGAGCTGTTTTTT. Translating gives CASFDGGYTGELFF.

This sequence joins TRBV21-1 and TRBJ2-5; the table's D gene call, TRBD1, was not cross checked with the DNA. TRBV21-1 is classified as a pseudogene. The CDR3 contains 16 residues. CDR3 nucleotide sequence: TGTGCCAGCAGCAAATTAGGAGGGGGGATTCACGAGACCCAGTACTTC. Its translation: CASSKLGGGIHETQYF.

Turning to this clonotype: A much larger clone differs by one base, so this may be a read error. The chain has TRBV5-1 and TRBJ2-3, with D tentatively TRBD1 (6 bases). The germline V and J ends were trimmed by 8 bases and 4 bases, with 20 bases remaining between them. The germline CDR1 and CDR2 sequences are SGHRS and YFSETQ. The CDR3 has 15 amino acids. CDR3 DNA sequence: TGCGCCAGTACGACAGGAGGAGGTAGCTCAGATACGCAGTATTTT. Its translation: CASTTGGGSSDTQYF.

This chain joins TRBV9 and TRBJ2-2, with a tentative D call TRBD2 (5 bases). From germline, CDR1 is SGDLS and CDR2 YYNGEE. Between the trimmed V and J ends, which lost 0 bases and 5 bases, there was a span of 11 bases. CDR3 length: 15 amino acids. The CDR3 region has the DNA TGTGCCAGCAGCGTAGAAGGGCGGGTGACCGGGGAGCTGTTTTTT. Amino acids: CASSVEGRVTGELFF.

The chain joins TRBV6-2 or TRBV6-3 to TRBJ2-1; unclear D gene. Germline V gene sequence: CDR1 MNHEY, CDR2 SVGEGT. V was trimmed by 4 bases and J by 10 bases, leaving 5 bases between them. The CDR3 runs to 10 residues. CDR3 DNA: TGTGCCAGCAGTTCGGTAGAGCAGTTCTTC. Translation gives CASSSVEQFF.

The chain has TRBV3-1 and TRBJ2-5; D uncertain. Between the trimmed V and J ends, which lost 3 bases and 2 bases, there was a span of 10 bases. The CDR3 loop spans 14 amino acids. Looked up from germline, CDR1 is LGHDT and CDR2 is YNNKEL (reference sequence). This CDR3 is CASSHPGRQETQYF. In DNA form, the CDR3 reads TGTGCCAGCAGCCACCCCGGGCGGCAAGAGACCCAGTACTTC.

This clonotype was seen more than once but under ten times. V usage is TRBV6-6 and J usage is TRBJ2-7, with TRBD1 matching 9 bases. This CDR3 is 15 amino acids long. The germline V gene encodes CDR1 MNHNY and CDR2 SVGAGI (reference sequence). V was pared by 6 bases and J by 3 bases, with 9 bases of the junction left unmatched. The CDR3 is CASSNGGTGSYEQYF. The CDR3 DNA sequence: TGTGCCAGCAGCAACGGCGGGACAGGGAGCTACGAGCAGTACTTC.

The chain employs TRBV27 and TRBJ2-3, with TRBD1 as a possible D gene (6 bases). CDR3 size: 14 residues. Germline lookup yields CDR1 MNHEY and CDR2 SMNVEV (reference sequence). Trimming shortened V by 7 bases and J by 3 bases, and 14 bases separated the two germline ends. CDR3 residues: CASTKQGATDTQYF. The CDR3 coding sequence is TGTGCCAGCACAAAACAGGGAGCTACAGATACGCAGTATTTT.

This clonotype has ten or more counts. This sequence joins TRBV6-5 and TRBJ1-6; perhaps TRBD1 as D (5 bases). This CDR3 has 14 residues. V lost 5 bases and J lost 7, with 12 bases in between. Germline CDR1 and CDR2: MNHEY and SVGAGI. The CDR3 reads CASSTGGENSPLHF. DNA of the CDR3: TGTGCCAGCAGTACCGGGGGGGAGAATTCACCCCTCCACTTT.

This clonotype was seen at least ten times. The chain recombines TRBV29-1 with TRBJ2-3; TRBD2 matches at 7 bases. Germline V gene sequence: CDR1 SQVTM, CDR2 ANQGSEA. V shed 5 bases, J shed 0 bases, and the junction held 5 bases outside the gene matches. The CDR3 covers 14 residues. The chain's CDR3 is CSVSGIRSTDTQYF. The CDR3 DNA reads as TGCAGCGTTAGCGGGATCCGTAGCACAGATACGCAGTATTTT.

This clonotype was counted at least ten times. The chain combines TRBV12-3 or TRBV12-4 with TRBJ1-2, with D unclear. Trimming removed 1 base from V and 8 bases from J, with 8 bases in between. The CDR3 runs 12 residues. The CDR3 DNA reads TGTGCCAGCAGTTTAGGGCTGGAGGGCTACACCTTC. Its translation: CASSLGLEGYTF.